The text below deals with one T cell receptor (beta chain). This record comes from a study of shared clonotypes between healthy human individuals. J was trimmed by 0 bases and V by 7 bases; bases with no gene match: 14. This CDR3 spans 19 amino acids. Germline V CDR1 and CDR2: SGHAT, FQNNGV. Study donors comprised healthy, HIV-negative adults devoid of recent acute infection or vaccination. Researchers partitioned CD4+ cells into CD45RA+ naive and CD45RA-negative memory subsets. Assay used: immunoSEQ multiplex PCR; TCRdb lists only in-frame clones, some missing. The table has about 1.5 million clones, 98% seen once.

The sequenced sample was naive CD4+ T cells sorted from blood. The sample's subset: CD45RA+ positively selected. The chain carries TRBV11-2 and TRBJ2-6, with 8 bases that match TRBD2. This clonotype was sampled from a man aged 25 to 40 in good health. The CDR3 DNA reads as TGTGCCAGCACCGAGGCGGGGGGCCAGGGTAGCTCTGGGGCCAACGTCCTGACTTTC. It yields the protein CASTEAGGQGSSGANVLTF.